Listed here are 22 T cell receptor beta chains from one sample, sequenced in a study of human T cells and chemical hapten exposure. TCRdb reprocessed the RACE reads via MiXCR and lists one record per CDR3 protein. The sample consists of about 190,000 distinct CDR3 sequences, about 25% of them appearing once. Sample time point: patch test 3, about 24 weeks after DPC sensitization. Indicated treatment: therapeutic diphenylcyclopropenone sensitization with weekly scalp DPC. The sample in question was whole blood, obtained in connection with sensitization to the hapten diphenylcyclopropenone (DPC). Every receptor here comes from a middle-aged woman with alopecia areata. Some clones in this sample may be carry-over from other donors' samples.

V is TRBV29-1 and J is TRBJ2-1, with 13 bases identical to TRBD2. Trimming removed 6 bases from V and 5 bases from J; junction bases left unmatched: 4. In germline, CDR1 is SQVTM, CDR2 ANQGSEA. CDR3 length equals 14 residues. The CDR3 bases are TGCAGCGTCTCACTAGCGGGAGGGCACAATGAGCAGTTCTTC. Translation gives CSVSLAGGHNEQFF.

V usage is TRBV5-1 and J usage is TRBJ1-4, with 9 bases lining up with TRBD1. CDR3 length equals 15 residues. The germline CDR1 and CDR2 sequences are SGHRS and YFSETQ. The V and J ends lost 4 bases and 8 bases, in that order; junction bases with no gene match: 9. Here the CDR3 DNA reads TGCGCCAGCAGCGGTGGACAGGGGTCGGCGGAAAAACTGTTTTTT. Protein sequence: CASSGGQGSAEKLFF.

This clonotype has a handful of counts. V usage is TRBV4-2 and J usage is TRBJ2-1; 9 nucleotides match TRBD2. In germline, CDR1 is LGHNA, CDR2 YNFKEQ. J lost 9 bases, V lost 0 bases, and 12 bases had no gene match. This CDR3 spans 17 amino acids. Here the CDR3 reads CASSQEVAGGPRGEQFF. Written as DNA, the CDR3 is TGTGCCAGCAGCCAAGAAGTGGCGGGAGGGCCGAGGGGTGAGCAGTTCTTC.

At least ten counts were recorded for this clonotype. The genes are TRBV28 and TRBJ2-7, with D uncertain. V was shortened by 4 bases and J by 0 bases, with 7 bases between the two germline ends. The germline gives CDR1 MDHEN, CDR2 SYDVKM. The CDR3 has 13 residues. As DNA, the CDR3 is TGTGCCAGCAGTTCCGTAAGCTCCTACGAGCAGTACTTC. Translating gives CASSSVSSYEQYF.

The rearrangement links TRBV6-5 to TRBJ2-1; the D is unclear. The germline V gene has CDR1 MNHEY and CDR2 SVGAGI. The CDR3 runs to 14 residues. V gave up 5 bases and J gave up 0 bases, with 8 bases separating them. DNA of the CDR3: TGTGCCAGCAGTCTCGCGCCCTCCTACAATGAGCAGTTCTTC. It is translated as CASSLAPSYNEQFF.

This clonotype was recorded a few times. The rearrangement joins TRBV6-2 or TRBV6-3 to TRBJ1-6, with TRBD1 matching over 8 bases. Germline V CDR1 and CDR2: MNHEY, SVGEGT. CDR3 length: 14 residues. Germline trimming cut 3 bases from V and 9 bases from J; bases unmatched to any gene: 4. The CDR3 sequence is CASSYQGASSPLHF. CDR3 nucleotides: TGTGCCAGCAGTTATCAGGGGGCTAGTTCACCCCTCCACTTT.

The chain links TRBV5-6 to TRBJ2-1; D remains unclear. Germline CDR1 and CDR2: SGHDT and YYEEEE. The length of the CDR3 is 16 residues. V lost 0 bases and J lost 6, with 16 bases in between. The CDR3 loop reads CASSLGTRRPVNEQFF. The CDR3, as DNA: TGTGCCAGCAGCTTGGGAACGCGACGGCCCGTCAATGAGCAGTTCTTC.

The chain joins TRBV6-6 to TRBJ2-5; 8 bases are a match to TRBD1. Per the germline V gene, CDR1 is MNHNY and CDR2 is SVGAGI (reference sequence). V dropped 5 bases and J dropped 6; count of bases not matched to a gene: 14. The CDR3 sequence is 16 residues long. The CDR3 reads CASSEEGTGTWKTQYF. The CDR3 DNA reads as TGTGCCAGCAGTGAAGAAGGGACAGGTACATGGAAGACCCAGTACTTC.

The CDR3 DNA is TGCAGTGCTAGAAGCACGGAAAACGGGGAGCTGTTTTTT. It translates to CSARSTENGELFF. This chain uses TRBV20-1 with TRBJ2-2; D is ambiguous. The CDR3 is made up of 13 amino acids. V was pared by 2 bases and J by 7 bases, with 11 bases between. CDR1 DFQATT and CDR2 SNEGSKA come from the germline V gene (reference sequence).

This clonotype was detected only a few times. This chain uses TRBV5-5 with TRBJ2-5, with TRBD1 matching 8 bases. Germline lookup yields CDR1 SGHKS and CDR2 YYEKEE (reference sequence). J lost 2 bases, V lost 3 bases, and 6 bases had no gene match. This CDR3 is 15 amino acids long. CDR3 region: CASSSPGGLQETQYF. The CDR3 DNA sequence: TGTGCCAGCAGCTCCCCAGGGGGCCTTCAAGAGACCCAGTACTTC.

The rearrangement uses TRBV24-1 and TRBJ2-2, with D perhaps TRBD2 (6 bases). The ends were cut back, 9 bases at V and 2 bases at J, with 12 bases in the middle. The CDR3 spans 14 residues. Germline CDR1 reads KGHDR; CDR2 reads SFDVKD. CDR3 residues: CATGGRGNTGELFF. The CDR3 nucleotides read TGTGCCACCGGAGGGCGGGGAAACACCGGGGAGCTGTTTTTT.

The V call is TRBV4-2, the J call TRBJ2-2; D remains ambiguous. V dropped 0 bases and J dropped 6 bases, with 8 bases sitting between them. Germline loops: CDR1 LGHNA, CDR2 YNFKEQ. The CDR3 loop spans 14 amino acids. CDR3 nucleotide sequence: TGTGCCAGCAGCCAAGATCTTTCCGCCGGGGAGCTGTTTTTT. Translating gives CASSQDLSAGELFF.

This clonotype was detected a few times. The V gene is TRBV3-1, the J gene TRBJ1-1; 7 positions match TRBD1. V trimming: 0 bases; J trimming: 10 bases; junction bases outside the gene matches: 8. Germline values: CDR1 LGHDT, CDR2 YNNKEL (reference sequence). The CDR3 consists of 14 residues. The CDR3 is CASSQDHQGGGAFF. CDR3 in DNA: TGTGCCAGCAGCCAAGATCATCAGGGGGGGGGAGCTTTCTTT.

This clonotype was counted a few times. The CDR3 sequence is CASSPDWVRNEQFF. The CDR3 coding sequence is TGTGCCAGCAGTCCGGACTGGGTACGTAATGAGCAGTTCTTC. The V call is TRBV28, the J call TRBJ2-1; a possible D gene is TRBD2 (5 bases). The germline CDR1 and CDR2 sequences are MDHEN and SYDVKM. The CDR3 contains 14 residues. Trimming stripped 5 bases from V and 7 bases from J, with 15 bases between.

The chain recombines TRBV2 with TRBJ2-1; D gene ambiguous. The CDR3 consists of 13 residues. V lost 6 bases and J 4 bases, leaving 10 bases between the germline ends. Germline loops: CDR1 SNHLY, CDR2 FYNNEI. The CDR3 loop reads CASRSGEYNEQFF. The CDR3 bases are TGTGCCAGCAGATCTGGAGAGTACAATGAGCAGTTCTTC.

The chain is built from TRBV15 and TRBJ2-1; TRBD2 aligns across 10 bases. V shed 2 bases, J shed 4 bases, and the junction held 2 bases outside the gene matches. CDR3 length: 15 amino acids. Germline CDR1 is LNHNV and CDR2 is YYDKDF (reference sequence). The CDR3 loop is CATSRRTSGYNEQFF. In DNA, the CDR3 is TGTGCCACCAGCAGACGGACTAGCGGATACAATGAGCAGTTCTTC.

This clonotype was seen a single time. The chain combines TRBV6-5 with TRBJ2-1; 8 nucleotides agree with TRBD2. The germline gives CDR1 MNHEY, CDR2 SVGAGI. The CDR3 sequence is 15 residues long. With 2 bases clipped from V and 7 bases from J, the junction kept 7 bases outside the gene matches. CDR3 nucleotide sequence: TGTGCCAGCAGTTACCCCCTTACTAGCGGTAATGAGCAGTTCTTC. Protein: CASSYPLTSGNEQFF.

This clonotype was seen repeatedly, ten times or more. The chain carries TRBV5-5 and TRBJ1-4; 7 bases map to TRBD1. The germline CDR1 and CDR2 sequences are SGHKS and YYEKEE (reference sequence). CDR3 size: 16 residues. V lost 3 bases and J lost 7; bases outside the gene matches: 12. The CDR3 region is CASSSDLQGTREKLFF. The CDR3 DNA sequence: TGTGCCAGCAGCTCTGACCTACAGGGGACTCGTGAAAAACTGTTTTTT.

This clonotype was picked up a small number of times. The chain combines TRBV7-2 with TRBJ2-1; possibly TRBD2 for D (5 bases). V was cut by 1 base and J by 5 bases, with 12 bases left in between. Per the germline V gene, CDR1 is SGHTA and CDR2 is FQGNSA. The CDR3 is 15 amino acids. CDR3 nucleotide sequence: TGTGCCAGCAGCTTAGATTTAGCGAGACACAATGAGCAGTTCTTC. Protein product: CASSLDLARHNEQFF. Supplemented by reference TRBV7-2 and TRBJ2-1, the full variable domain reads GAGVSQSPSNKVTEKGKDVELRCDPISGHTALYWYRQSLGQGLEFLIYFQGNSAPDKSGLPSDRFSAERTGGSVSTLTIQRTQQEDSAVYLCASSLDLARHNEQFFGPGTRLTVL.

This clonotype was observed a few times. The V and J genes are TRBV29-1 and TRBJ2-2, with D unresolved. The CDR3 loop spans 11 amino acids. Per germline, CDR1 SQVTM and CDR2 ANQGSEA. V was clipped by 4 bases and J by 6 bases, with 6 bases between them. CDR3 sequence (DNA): TGCAGCGTTGGAAGCGCCGGGGAGCTGTTTTTT. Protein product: CSVGSAGELFF.

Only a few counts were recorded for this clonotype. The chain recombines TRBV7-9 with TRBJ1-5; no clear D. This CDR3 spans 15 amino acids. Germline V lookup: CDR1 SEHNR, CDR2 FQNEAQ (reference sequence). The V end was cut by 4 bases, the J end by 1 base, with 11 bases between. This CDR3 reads CASSSTKGSNQPQHF. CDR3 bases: TGTGCCAGCAGCTCGACGAAAGGGAGCAATCAGCCCCAGCATTTT.

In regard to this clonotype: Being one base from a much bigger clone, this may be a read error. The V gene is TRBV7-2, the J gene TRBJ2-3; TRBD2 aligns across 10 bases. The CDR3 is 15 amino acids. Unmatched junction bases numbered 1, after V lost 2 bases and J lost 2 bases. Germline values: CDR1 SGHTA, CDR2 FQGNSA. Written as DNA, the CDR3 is TGTGCCAGCAGCTTACTAGCGGGAGTCACAGATACGCAGTATTTT. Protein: CASSLLAGVTDTQYF.